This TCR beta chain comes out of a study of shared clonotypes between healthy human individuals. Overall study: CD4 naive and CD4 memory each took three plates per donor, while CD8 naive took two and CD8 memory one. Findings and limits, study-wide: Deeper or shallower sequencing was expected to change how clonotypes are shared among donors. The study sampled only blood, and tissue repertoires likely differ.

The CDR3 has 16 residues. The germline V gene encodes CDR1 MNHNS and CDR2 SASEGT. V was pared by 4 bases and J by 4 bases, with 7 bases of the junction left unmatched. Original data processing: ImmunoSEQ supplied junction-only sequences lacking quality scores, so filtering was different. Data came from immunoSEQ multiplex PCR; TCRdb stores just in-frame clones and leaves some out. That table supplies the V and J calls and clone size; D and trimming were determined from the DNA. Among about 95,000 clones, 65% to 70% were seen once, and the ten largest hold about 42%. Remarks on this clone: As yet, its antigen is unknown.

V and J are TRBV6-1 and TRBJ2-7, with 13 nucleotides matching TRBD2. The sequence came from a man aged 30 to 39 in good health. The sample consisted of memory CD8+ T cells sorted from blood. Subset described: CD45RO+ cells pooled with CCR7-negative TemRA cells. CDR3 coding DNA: TGTGCCAGCAGTGCGGGACTAGCGGGACTCGGGTACGAGCAGTACTTC. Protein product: CASSAGLAGLGYEQYF.